Below are 26 T cell receptor beta chains sequenced from a single sample in a study of control samples from healthy donors and cancer patients. Using immunoSEQ multiplex PCR, the repertoire was profiled, and TCRdb retains in-frame clones only, with some absent. Seen here are some 150,000 clones, 90% to 95% observed once, and the top ten hold 13% to 15%. The source material was PBMCs. These receptor sequences come from a man aged 55 to 70 with colorectal cancer.

This rearrangement joins TRBV15 to TRBJ1-5, with D perhaps TRBD1 (5 bases). The V gene lost 1 base and the J gene lost 1 base, with 14 bases spanning the gap. This CDR3 region has 17 residues. Germline values: CDR1 LNHNV, CDR2 YYDKDF (reference sequence). The CDR3: CATSRVFPGTSNQPQHF. As DNA, the CDR3 is TGTGCCACCAGCAGAGTCTTTCCAGGGACGAGCAATCAGCCCCAGCATTTT.

The gene calls are TRBV7-9 and TRBJ2-1; 11 nucleotides align to TRBD2. The ends lost 5 bases at V and 7 bases at J; junction bases unmatched: 7. Per germline, CDR1 SEHNR and CDR2 FQNEAQ (reference sequence). CDR3 length equals 15 residues. The CDR3 coding sequence is TGTGCCAGCAGCCGGACTAGCGGGTCCCCTAATGAGCAGTTCTTC. The encoded protein is CASSRTSGSPNEQFF. Complete variable domain (other parts from reference TRBV7-9 and TRBJ2-1): DTGVSQNPRHKITKRGQNVTFRCDPISEHNRLYWYRQTLGQGPEFLTYFQNEAQLEKSRLLSDRFSAERPKGSFSTLEIQRTEQGDSAMYLCASSRTSGSPNEQFFGPGTRLTVL.

V is TRBV5-6 and J is TRBJ2-2; TRBD2 aligns across 8 bases. Losses at the gene ends were 0 bases for V and 6 bases for J; bases not matched to a gene: 7. The CDR3 covers 16 residues. The germline V gene has CDR1 SGHDT and CDR2 YYEEEE. The CDR3 DNA reads TGTGCCAGCAGCTTGGCCAACGGGGGGGCCGCCGGGGAGCTGTTTTTT. It is translated as CASSLANGGAAGELFF.

This clone was detected a few times. The chain has TRBV27 and TRBJ1-4, with D possibly matching TRBD1 (5 bases). Germline V gene lookup returns CDR1 MNHEY and CDR2 SMNVEV (reference sequence). V was shortened by 5 bases and J by 10 bases, with 11 bases between the two germline ends. The CDR3 runs to 12 residues. The CDR3 loop is CASSPGNPKLFF. CDR3 sequence (DNA): TGTGCCAGCAGTCCAGGGAATCCAAAACTGTTTTTT.

This clone was found once. The CDR3 protein is CASTAIYQGGGGETQYF. As DNA, the CDR3 is TGTGCCAGCACCGCTATCTATCAGGGAGGGGGTGGAGAGACCCAGTACTTC. The V and J genes are TRBV7-9 and TRBJ2-5; TRBD2 is a possible D gene (7 bases). The germline CDR1 and CDR2 sequences are SEHNR and FQNEAQ (reference sequence). The V end lost 7 bases, the J end lost 4 bases, and 25 bases lay between the germline ends. The CDR3 runs 17 residues.

The chain couples TRBV18 to TRBJ2-1; 8 positions agree with TRBD1. The trim removed 8 bases at V and 4 bases at J, leaving 4 bases unmatched. The CDR3 spans 13 residues. In germline, CDR1 is KGHSH, CDR2 LQKENI. The DNA for the CDR3 is TGTGCCAGCCTGAGGGACAGGTACAATGAGCAGTTCTTC. Translating it yields CASLRDRYNEQFF.

CDR3 nucleotides: TGCGCCAGCAGCTTGGCGGGGGGACTGAACACTGAAGCTTTCTTT. This codes for CASSLAGGLNTEAFF. The chain uses TRBV5-1 and TRBJ1-1; a weak D match, TRBD1 (5 bases). V dropped 0 bases and J dropped 0 bases, with 9 bases sitting between them. Germline CDR1 reads SGHRS; CDR2 reads YFSETQ. The CDR3 runs to 15 residues.

The chain uses TRBV3-1 (or the pseudogene TRBV3-2) and TRBJ2-1; 11 bases map to TRBD2. The J segment lost 8 bases and the V segment lost 4 bases, leaving 7 bases of the junction unmatched. The germline gives CDR1 LGHDT, CDR2 YNNKEL (reference sequence). The CDR3 length is 15 residues. The CDR3 DNA is TGTGCCAGCAGCCCCCTAGCGGGGGGCCGTCATGAGCAGTTCTTC. Translated, it gives CASSPLAGGRHEQFF.

J is TRBJ2-5 and V is TRBV7-2; TRBD1 or TRBD2 may be the D gene (5 bases each). The germline V and J ends were trimmed by 3 bases and 2 bases, with 7 bases remaining between them. Germline-derived CDR1 and CDR2 are SGHTA and FQGNSA. The CDR3 is 13 residues long. The CDR3, as DNA: TGTGCCAGCAGCTTCGAGGGGCAAGAGACCCAGTACTTC. This encodes CASSFEGQETQYF.

The genes are TRBV5-5 and TRBJ2-3; no firm D call. V was shortened by 2 bases and J by 0 bases, with 10 bases between the two germline ends. The CDR3 is made up of 15 amino acids. Looked up from germline, CDR1 is SGHKS and CDR2 is YYEKEE (reference sequence). DNA of the CDR3: TGTGCCAGCAGCTTTGCCTCACTCAGCACAGATACGCAGTATTTT. It codes for CASSFASLSTDTQYF.

V usage is TRBV7-2 and J usage is TRBJ2-2; the D is unclear. The CDR3 runs 14 residues. Germline V lookup: CDR1 SGHTA, CDR2 FQGNSA. V dropped 3 bases and J dropped 1 base, with 6 bases sitting between them. CDR3 nucleotides: TGTGCCAGCAGCTTTGAAGGGAACACCGGGGAGCTGTTTTTT. This sequence encodes CASSFEGNTGELFF.

The rearrangement links TRBV18 to TRBJ2-1, with D unclear. The ends were cut back, 0 bases at V and 5 bases at J, with 11 bases in the middle. Germline V gene sequence: CDR1 KGHSH, CDR2 LQKENI. This CDR3 region has 15 residues. The CDR3 protein is CASSPPSTSNNEQFF. CDR3 DNA: TGTGCCAGCTCACCACCTTCGACCAGTAACAATGAGCAGTTCTTC.

V and J are TRBV30 and TRBJ2-7, with TRBD1 identical over 7 bases. V shed 4 bases, J shed 4 bases, and the junction held 7 bases outside the gene matches. This CDR3 is 13 amino acids long. CDR1 is GTSNPN and CDR2 is SVGIG in the germline V gene (reference sequence). The CDR3 loop is CAWTGGFFYEQYF. CDR3 DNA: TGTGCCTGGACAGGGGGTTTTTTTTACGAGCAGTACTTC.

This rearrangement joins TRBV30 to TRBJ2-5; TRBD1 matches 7 bases. The CDR3 totals 11 residues. Trimming took 8 bases from V and 1 from J; bases not matched to a gene: 1. From germline, CDR1 is GTSNPN and CDR2 SVGIG (reference sequence). CDR3 in amino acids: CAGTAQETQYF. CDR3 DNA sequence: TGTGCCGGGACAGCCCAAGAGACCCAGTACTTC.

The V call is TRBV7-2, the J call TRBJ1-4; no definite D call. With 1 base removed from V and 5 bases from J, the gap between germline ends came to 8 bases. Germline-derived CDR1 and CDR2 are SGHTA and FQGNSA. This CDR3 spans 14 amino acids. The CDR3 nucleotides read TGTGCCAGCAGCTTAGGGCAGAGAAATGAAAAACTGTTTTTT. Its protein is CASSLGQRNEKLFF.

V and J are TRBV5-1 and TRBJ2-7, with 7 nucleotides matching TRBD1. Germline-derived CDR1 and CDR2 are SGHRS and YFSETQ. The CDR3 is made up of 15 amino acids. J was trimmed by 3 bases and V by 4 bases; bases with no gene match: 10. Here the CDR3 DNA reads TGCGCCAGCAGCCCGCTGGAGACAGGGAACTACGAGCAGTACTTC. It translates to CASSPLETGNYEQYF.

The V and J genes are TRBV3-1 (or the pseudogene TRBV3-2) and TRBJ2-2, with 16 nucleotides matching TRBD2. Losses at the gene ends were 9 bases for V and 6 bases for J; bases not matched to a gene: 7. Per the germline V gene, CDR1 is LGHDT and CDR2 is YNNKEL (reference sequence). The CDR3 runs to 16 residues. The CDR3 loop is CASPIGTSGGAGELFF. DNA for the CDR3: TGTGCCAGTCCGATCGGGACTAGCGGGGGGGCCGGGGAGCTGTTTTTT.

The J gene is TRBJ1-2, the V gene TRBV6-5, with no clear D. V was trimmed by 3 bases and J by 7 bases, leaving 12 bases between them. Germline values: CDR1 MNHEY, CDR2 SVGAGI. The CDR3 runs to 13 residues. The CDR3 DNA sequence: TGTGCCAGCAGTTATAATGGGAGAGTTGGCTACACCTTC. This translates into CASSYNGRVGYTF.

The chain recombines TRBV29-1 with TRBJ1-1; 7 nucleotides line up with TRBD1. With 6 bases clipped from V and 3 bases from J, the junction kept 4 bases outside the gene matches. Germline V gives CDR1 SQVTM, CDR2 ANQGSEA. This CDR3 has 12 amino acids. The CDR3 bases are TGCAGCGTAGTTGGACAGGACACTGAAGCTTTCTTT. Its translation: CSVVGQDTEAFF.

The chain employs TRBV20-1 and TRBJ1-1; D call uncertain. V was trimmed by 3 bases and J by 5 bases, leaving 13 bases between them. This CDR3 has 13 residues. Germline assignment: CDR1 DFQATT and CDR2 SNEGSKA (reference sequence). In DNA form, the CDR3 reads TGCAGTGCTAGTCGGCAGAAGACTACTGAAGCTTTCTTT. Its protein is CSASRQKTTEAFF.

The chain joins TRBV21-1 to TRBJ2-2; TRBD2 reflects the table's D call only, with no check against the DNA. TRBV21-1 is recorded as a pseudogene. The CDR3 has 16 residues. CDR3 sequence (DNA): TGTGCCAGCAGCAAAGCCCCTTGCCCCGGGGGCGGGGAGCTGTTTTTT. Protein: CASSKAPCPGGGELFF.

In nucleotides, the CDR3 is TGTGCCTGGAGGGGACTAGCGCCCGGGGAGCTGTTTTTT. Its translation: CAWRGLAPGELFF. V and J are TRBV30 and TRBJ2-2; TRBD2 agrees at 10 bases. This CDR3 has 13 residues. Germline trimming cut 3 bases from V and 6 bases from J; bases unmatched to any gene: 1. The germline CDR1 and CDR2 sequences are GTSNPN and SVGIG (reference sequence).

The J gene is TRBJ1-4, the V gene TRBV6-5, with unresolved D. This CDR3 has 14 residues. Germline CDR1 MNHEY, CDR2 SVGAGI. V lost 6 bases to trimming and J lost 5 bases, with 13 bases between them. The CDR3 spells CASSPGRWNEKLFF. Written as DNA, the CDR3 is TGTGCCAGCAGCCCAGGACGGTGGAATGAAAAACTGTTTTTT.

The chain has TRBV9 and TRBJ2-2; D tentatively fits TRBD1 or TRBD2 (6 bases each). CDR3 length: 15 residues. CDR1 is SGDLS, CDR2 YYNGEE, per germline. Trimming removed 6 bases from V and 0 bases from J, with 12 bases in between. This CDR3 is CASKEGGSNTGELFF. The CDR3 DNA is TGTGCCAGCAAAGAGGGGGGCTCGAACACCGGGGAGCTGTTTTTT. Full variable domain (rest looked up from reference TRBV9 and TRBJ2-2): DSGVTQTPKHLITATGQRVTLRCSPRSGDLSVYWYQQSLDQGLQFLIQYYNGEERAKGNILERFSAQQFPDLHSELNLSSLELGDSALYFCASKEGGSNTGELFFGEGSRLTVL.

The rearrangement links TRBV19 to TRBJ1-5; 7 positions match TRBD1. This CDR3 is built from 15 residues. CDR1 is LNHDA and CDR2 is SQIVND in the germline V gene (reference sequence). V gave up 2 bases and J gave up 6 bases; unmatched junction bases: 7. The CDR3 sequence: CASSIRRTGGQPQHF. The CDR3 region has the DNA TGTGCCAGTAGTATACGGAGGACAGGCGGTCAGCCCCAGCATTTT.

This chain joins TRBV3-1 (or the pseudogene TRBV3-2) and TRBJ1-3; D remains ambiguous. The CDR3 totals 14 residues. Trimming pared 4 bases from V and 7 bases from J, leaving 14 bases between. The V gene's germline CDR1 is LGHDT and CDR2 YNNKEL (reference sequence). CDR3 DNA sequence: TGTGCCAGCAGCCCGCCAGGTCCCCATAACACCATATATTTT. It translates to CASSPPGPHNTIYF.